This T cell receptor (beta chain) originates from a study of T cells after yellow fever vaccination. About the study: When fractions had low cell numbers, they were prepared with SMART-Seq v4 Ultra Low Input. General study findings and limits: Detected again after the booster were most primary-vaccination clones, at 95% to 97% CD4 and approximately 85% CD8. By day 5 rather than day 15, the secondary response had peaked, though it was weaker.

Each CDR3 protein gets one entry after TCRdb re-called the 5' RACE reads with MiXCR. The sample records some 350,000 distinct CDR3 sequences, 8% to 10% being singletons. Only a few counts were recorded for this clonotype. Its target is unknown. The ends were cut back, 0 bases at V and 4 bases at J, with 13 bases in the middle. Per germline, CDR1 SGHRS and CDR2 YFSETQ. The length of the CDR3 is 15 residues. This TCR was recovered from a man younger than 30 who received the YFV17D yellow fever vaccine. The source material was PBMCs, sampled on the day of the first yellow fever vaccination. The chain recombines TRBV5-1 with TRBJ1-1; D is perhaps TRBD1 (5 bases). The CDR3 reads CASSLALGTVTEAFF. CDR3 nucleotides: TGCGCCAGCAGCTTGGCCCTGGGGACGGTCACTGAAGCTTTCTTT. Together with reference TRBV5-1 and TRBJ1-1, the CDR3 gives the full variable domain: KAGVTQTPRYLIKTRGQQVTLSCSPISGHRSVSWYQQTPGQGLQFLFEYFSETQRNKGNFPGRFSGRQFSNSRSEMNVSTLELGDSALYLCASSLALGTVTEAFFGQGTRLTVV.